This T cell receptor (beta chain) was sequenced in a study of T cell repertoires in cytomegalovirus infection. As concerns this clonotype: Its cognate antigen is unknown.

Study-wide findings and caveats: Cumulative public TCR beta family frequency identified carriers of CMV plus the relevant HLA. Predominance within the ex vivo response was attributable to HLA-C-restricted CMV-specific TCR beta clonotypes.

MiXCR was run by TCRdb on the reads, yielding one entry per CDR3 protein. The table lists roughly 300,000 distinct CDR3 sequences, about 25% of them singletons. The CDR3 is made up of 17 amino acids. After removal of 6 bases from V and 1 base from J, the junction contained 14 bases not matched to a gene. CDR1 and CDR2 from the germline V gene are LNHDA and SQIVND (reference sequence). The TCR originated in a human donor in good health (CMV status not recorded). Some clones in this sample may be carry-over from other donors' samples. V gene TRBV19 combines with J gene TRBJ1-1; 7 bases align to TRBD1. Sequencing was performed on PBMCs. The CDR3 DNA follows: TGTGCCAGTAGACTTAAAAGCAGGGGACAGCAGAACACTGAAGCTTTCTTT. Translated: CASRLKSRGQQNTEAFF. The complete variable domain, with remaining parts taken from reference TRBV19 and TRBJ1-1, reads DGGITQSPKYLFRKEGQNVTLSCEQNLNHDAMYWYRQDPGQGLRLIYYSQIVNDFQKGDIAEGYSVSREKKESFPLTVTSAQKNPTAFYLCASRLKSRGQQNTEAFFGQGTRLTVV.